The clone carrying this T cell receptor beta chain was detected ten times or more. Its antigen is as yet unknown. The record originates from a study of T cell repertoires in cytomegalovirus infection. Findings and caveats of the study: Of the TCR beta families, the public ones yielded a cumulative frequency that identified carriers of CMV plus the relevant HLA.

TCRdb reprocessed the reads via MiXCR and lists one record per CDR3 protein. The sample has about 240,000 distinct CDR3 sequences, 6.5% seen once. The CDR3 runs 18 residues. V lost 2 bases, J lost 1 base, and 6 bases stayed unmatched. Per germline, CDR1 LNHDA and CDR2 SQIVND (reference sequence). This chain connects TRBV19 to TRBJ2-6, with 9 bases identical to TRBD2. Sequenced material: PBMCs. The sequence derives from a human donor in good health (CMV status not recorded). Some clones in this sample may be carry-over from other donors' samples. This chain's CDR3 is CASSIIAGAPSGANVLTF. CDR3 bases: TGTGCCAGTAGTATAATAGCGGGGGCCCCTTCTGGGGCCAACGTCCTGACTTTC. The full variable domain, in which reference TRBV19 and TRBJ2-6 provide the parts outside the CDR3, is DGGITQSPKYLFRKEGQNVTLSCEQNLNHDAMYWYRQDPGQGLRLIYYSQIVNDFQKGDIAEGYSVSREKKESFPLTVTSAQKNPTAFYLCASSIIAGAPSGANVLTFGAGSRLTVL.